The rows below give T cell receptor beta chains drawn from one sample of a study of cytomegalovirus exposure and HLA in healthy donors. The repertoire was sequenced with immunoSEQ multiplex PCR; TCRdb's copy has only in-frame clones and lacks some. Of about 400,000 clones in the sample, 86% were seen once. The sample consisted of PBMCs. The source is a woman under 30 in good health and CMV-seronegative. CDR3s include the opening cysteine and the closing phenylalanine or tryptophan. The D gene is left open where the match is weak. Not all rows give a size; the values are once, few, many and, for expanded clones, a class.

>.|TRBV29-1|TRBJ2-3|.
CSVEDPSVKQGHPLDTQYF
TGCAGCGTTGAAGATCCCTCCGTGAAACAGGGTCATCCTCTAGATACGCAGTATTTT
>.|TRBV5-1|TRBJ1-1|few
CASSPGVSEGGFF
TGCGCCAGCAGCCCCGGGGTTAGCGAGGGCGGTTTCTTT
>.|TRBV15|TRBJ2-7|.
CATSRSRAGFQYF
TGTGCCACCAGCAGATCCCGCGCCGGGTTTCAGTACTTC
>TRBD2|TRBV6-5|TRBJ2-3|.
CASGRLAGEGDTQYF
TGTGCCAGCGGCAGACTAGCGGGGGAGGGAGATACGCAGTATTTT
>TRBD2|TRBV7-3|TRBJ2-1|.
CASSAGAGGSYNEQFF
TGTGCCAGCAGCGCAGGGGCGGGAGGCTCCTACAATGAGCAGTTCTTC
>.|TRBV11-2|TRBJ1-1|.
CASSPWGGAETEAFF
TGTGCCAGCAGCCCCTGGGGGGGGGCAGAGACTGAAGCTTTCTTT
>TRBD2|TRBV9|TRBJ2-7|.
CASSVDTSGGARSYEQYF
TGTGCCAGCAGCGTAGATACTAGCGGGGGGGCACGTTCCTACGAGCAGTACTTC
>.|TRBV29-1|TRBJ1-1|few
CSAGKAFF
TGCAGCGCCGGTAAGGCTTTCTTT
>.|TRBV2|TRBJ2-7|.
CAVTRDLSYEQYF
TGTGCCGTGACTCGGGACTTGTCCTACGAGCAGTACTTC
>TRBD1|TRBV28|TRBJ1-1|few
CASSAGRDRVWTEAFF
TGTGCCAGCAGCGCGGGGCGGGACAGGGTATGGACTGAAGCTTTCTTT
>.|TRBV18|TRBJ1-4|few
CASSPTLQATNEKLFF
TGTGCCAGCTCACCCACCCTACAGGCCACTAATGAAAAACTGTTTTTT
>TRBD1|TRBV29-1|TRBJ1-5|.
CSVSTGGNQPQHF
TGCAGCGTTTCTACAGGGGGGAATCAGCCCCAGCATTTT
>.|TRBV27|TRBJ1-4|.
CASRPGDMRWRLFF
TGTGCCAGCAGACCCGGGGACATGCGCTGGAGGCTGTTTTTT
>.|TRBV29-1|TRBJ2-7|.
CSVEKVDSYEQYF
TGCAGCGTTGAAAAGGTGGACAGCTACGAGCAGTACTTC
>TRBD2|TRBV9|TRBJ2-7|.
CASSPTPSGSGEQYF
TGTGCCAGCAGCCCCACCCCTAGCGGGAGTGGCGAGCAGTACTTC
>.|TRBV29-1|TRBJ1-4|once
CSVVLVATNEKLFF
TGCAGCGTTGTCTTAGTCGCAACTAATGAAAAACTGTTTTTT
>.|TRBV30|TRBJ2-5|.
CAWSSDLQETQYF
TGTGCCTGGAGTAGCGACCTACAAGAGACCCAGTACTTC
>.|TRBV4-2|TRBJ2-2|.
CASSHPDSANTGELFF
TGTGCCAGCAGCCACCCCGACAGCGCGAACACCGGGGAGCTGTTTTTT
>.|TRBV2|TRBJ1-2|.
CASSTGSGYTF
TGTGCCAGCAGCACAGGGAGTGGCTACACCTTC
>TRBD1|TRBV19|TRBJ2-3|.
CASSISWTGHDTQYF
TGTGCCAGTAGTATTTCCTGGACAGGCCACGATACGCAGTATTTT
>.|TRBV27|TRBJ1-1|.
CASSLFRGTEAFF
TGTGCCAGCAGTTTATTCCGGGGCACTGAAGCTTTCTTT
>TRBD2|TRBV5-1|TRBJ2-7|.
CASCASLGGSYEQYF
TGCGCCAGCTGCGCTTCGTTGGGGGGGTCCTACGAGCAGTACTTC
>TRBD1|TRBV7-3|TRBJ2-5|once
CASSLTGQQETQYF
TGTGCCAGCAGCTTAACGGGACAGCAAGAGACCCAGTACTTC